This T cell receptor (beta chain) emerged from a study of blood T cell repertoires in COVID-19. Study-level background: Acute-phase and convalescent COVID-19 samples originated in the United States, Italy and Spain. Nucleic acid was either cDNA or gDNA, and it came from T cells, B-cell-depleted T cells, or PBMCs.

The CDR3 runs 14 residues. Trimming shortened V by 4 bases and J by 6 bases, and 16 bases separated the two germline ends. Per germline, CDR1 MGHRA and CDR2 YSYEKL. In the original analysis: Using reference gene primer amplification, nucleated cell counts were estimated. Some clones are missing from TCRdb's copy, which holds only in-frame ones; the method was immunoSEQ multiplex PCR. D and trimming were read from the DNA, whereas the V and J calls and clone size are those reported in that table. The table records just over 650,000 clones, about nine tenths of them present only once. The TCR was taken from a woman between 18 and 29 years old with acute or convalescent COVID-19. Sequencing input: peripheral blood. The chain recombines TRBV4-1 with TRBJ2-7; TRBD2 might be the D (5 bases). The CDR3 sequence is CASSPGGSAREQYF. In DNA, the CDR3 is TGCGCCAGCAGCCCAGGAGGTAGTGCGCGCGAGCAGTACTTC.